This T cell receptor beta chain was sequenced for a study of blood T cells in healthy people across ages. Whole-study context: Per two T cells, about one barcoded beta molecule was captured through template switching.

Primed by a sample-barcoded 5' primer and a J-beta primer mix, a second PCR proceeded for about 6 to 11 cycles. Every molecule of cDNA carried a tag from a template-switch adaptor with 12 random nucleotides. Every sample gave at least 2.5 million paired-end reads containing CDR3. One entry per CDR3 protein results from TCRdb running MiXCR on the 5' RACE reads. The table has hundreds of thousands of distinct CDR3 sequences, approximately 29% seen once. Ten or more counts support this clonotype. Its matching antigen is unknown. J was trimmed by 5 bases and V by 5 bases; bases with no gene match: 5. Germline assignment: CDR1 SGHTA and CDR2 FQGTGA. This CDR3 comprises 15 residues. Study results and limitations: The percentage of naive T cells correlated strongly with TCR beta diversity.

This chain connects TRBV7-3 to TRBJ2-5; 13 bases line up with TRBD2. This clonotype originated in a woman aged 80 or over in good health. The source material was blood. CDR3 bases: TGTGCCAGCAGCCGGACTAGCGGGGGCTCGGAGACCCAGTACTTC. It specifies CASSRTSGGSETQYF.